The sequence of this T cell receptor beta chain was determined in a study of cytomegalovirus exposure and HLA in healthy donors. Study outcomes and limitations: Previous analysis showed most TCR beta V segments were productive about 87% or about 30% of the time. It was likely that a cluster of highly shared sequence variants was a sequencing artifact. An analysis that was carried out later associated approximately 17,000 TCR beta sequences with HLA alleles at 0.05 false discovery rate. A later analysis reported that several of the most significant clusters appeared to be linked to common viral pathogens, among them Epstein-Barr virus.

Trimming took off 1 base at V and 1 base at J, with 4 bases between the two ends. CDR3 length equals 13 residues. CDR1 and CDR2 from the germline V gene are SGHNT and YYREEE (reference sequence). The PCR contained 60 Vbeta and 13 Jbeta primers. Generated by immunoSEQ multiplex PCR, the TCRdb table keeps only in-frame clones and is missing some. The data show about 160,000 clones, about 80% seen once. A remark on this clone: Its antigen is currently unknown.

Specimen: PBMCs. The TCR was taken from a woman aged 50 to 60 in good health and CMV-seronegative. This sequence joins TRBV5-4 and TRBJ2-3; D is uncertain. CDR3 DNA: TGTGCCAGCAGCTTGATCGGCACAGATACGCAGTATTTT. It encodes CASSLIGTDTQYF.